This T cell receptor beta chain was profiled in a study of T-cell reconstitution after alpha-beta-depleted transplantation in children. Unique molecular identifiers featured in how the TCRbeta library was prepared. TCRdb re-called the PCR reads with MiXCR, one entry per CDR3 protein. The top ten clones hold 25% to 30% of a sample with about 440,000 distinct CDR3 sequences, 43% of them seen once. In its sample, this clonotype was seen many times. Antigen unknown. The study's findings and limits: Roughly two months post-transplant, alpha-beta T cells reportedly originated from several hundred graft clones that had expanded. Newly produced T cells mostly accounted for T-cell counts and diversity one year post-transplant. Recipient T cells and thymic progenitors that survived gave rise to the high TCRbeta diversity observed at day 60 in some patients.

J was trimmed by 4 bases and V by 3 bases; bases with no gene match: 10. This CDR3 contains 16 residues. This receptor was taken from a girl aged 2 to 10 with aplastic anemia, due to receive a stem cell transplant. The J gene is TRBJ1-1, the V gene TRBV12-3 or TRBV12-4; TRBD1 agrees at 8 bases. This sample comprised PBMCs, obtained before TCRalphabeta/CD19-depleted stem cell transplant. CDR3 DNA sequence: TGTGCCAGCAGTTTCGGGGGAAGACAGGGGATCACTGAAGCTTTCTTT. Protein product: CASSFGGRQGITEAFF.